Included here is one T cell receptor (beta chain) sequence, with context. These data are taken from a study of blood T cell repertoires in COVID-19. Study overall: COVID-19 samples, acute and convalescent, were from the United States, Italy and Spain. Sources were T cells, B-cell-depleted T cells, or PBMCs; the material itself was cDNA or gDNA.

Recruited during active infection, patients (from Seattle) were subsequently followed longitudinally. This table comes from immunoSEQ multiplex PCR, and its TCRdb copy is limited to in-frame clones, with some not included. The sample shows fewer than 200,000 clones, around 87% of them seen only once. This CDR3 is 12 amino acids long. Germline V gene sequence: CDR1 SGHAT, CDR2 FQNNGV. V shed 8 bases and J 3 bases; nucleotides not matched to a gene: 4. V and J are TRBV11-2 and TRBJ2-7, with 7 bases matching TRBD1. The TCR comes from a woman older than 75 with COVID-19, enrolled during active disease. Sequencing was performed on peripheral blood. The CDR3 DNA is TGTGCCAGCGGGCGACAGGGCTACGAGCAGTACTTC. Its protein product is CASGRQGYEQYF.